Here is one T cell receptor (beta chain) with its context. Trimming took 5 bases from V and 4 from J; bases not matched to a gene: 5. Per the germline V gene, CDR1 is KGHDR and CDR2 is SFDVKD. The CDR3 has 15 residues. The sample is drawn from a study of blood T cell repertoires in COVID-19. This table comes from immunoSEQ multiplex PCR, and its TCRdb copy is limited to in-frame clones, with some not included. The repertoire holds tens of thousands of clones, with 82% as singletons. The sample was peripheral blood. The rearrangement joins TRBV24-1 to TRBJ2-1, with 9 bases lining up with TRBD2. This receptor was obtained from a human donor in a cohort sampled during active COVID-19. CDR3 DNA: TGTGCCACCAGTGCCGCGGGGGGGTGGTACAATGAGCAGTTCTTC. Encoded protein: CATSAAGGWYNEQFF.